A selection of T cell receptor beta chains follows, all from one sample in a study of regulatory T cells in long-lasting Graves disease. TCRdb itself ran the multiplex PCR reads through MiXCR, one entry per CDR3 protein. The sample shows under 400,000 distinct CDR3 sequences, around 15% of them seen only once. Separately, the same data were catalogued under a study of T cells in Graves' hyperthyroidism and ophthalmopathy.

This specimen consisted of peripheral blood mononuclear cells (PBMCs), obtained at new diagnosis, from a patient treated with antithyroid drugs. These receptors came from a man in his forties or fifties with Graves disease. Each CDR3 is given with its conserved first and last residue. Each record gives: J gene, clone size, V gene, D gene, CDR3 protein, CDR3 DNA. D genes are given only for firm matches. Rows give clone size only sometimes, using once, few, many, or a class for an expanded clone.

TRBJ2-3,many,TRBV30,NA,CAWSVTKADTQYF,TGTGCCTGGAGTGTAACTAAGGCAGATACGCAGTATTTT
TRBJ1-3,NA,TRBV6-2/TRBV6-3,NA,CASSYSTWRLATNSGNTIYF,TGTGCCAGCAGTTACTCGACTTGGAGGCTAGCGACTAACTCTGGAAACACCATATATTTT
TRBJ2-3,few,TRBV20-1,NA,CSASAAGPDDTQYF,TGCAGTGCTAGTGCGGCGGGCCCCGATGATACGCAGTATTTT
TRBJ2-1,few,TRBV24-1,TRBD1,CATSEPRQGGNEQFF,TGTGCCACCAGTGAGCCAAGACAGGGGGGCAATGAGCAGTTCTTC
TRBJ2-3,many,TRBV9,TRBD2,CASSGGLAGATDTQYF,TGTGCCAGCAGCGGAGGACTAGCGGGGGCCACAGATACGCAGTATTTT
TRBJ2-5,many,TRBV11-2,NA,CASSLPPSQETQYF,TGTGCCAGCAGCTTACCCCCTAGTCAAGAGACCCAGTACTTC
TRBJ2-1,many,TRBV20-1,TRBD2,CSAHNPSGGDEQFF,TGCAGTGCCCACAATCCTAGCGGGGGGGATGAGCAGTTCTTC
TRBJ2-7,NA,TRBV5-1,TRBD1,CASSVMLGTVDHEQYF,TGCGCCAGCAGCGTGATGCTCGGGACAGTGGACCACGAGCAGTACTTC
TRBJ2-1,few,TRBV5-1,TRBD2,CASSLVLAGSDEQFF,TGCGCCAGCAGCTTGGTACTAGCGGGGAGCGATGAGCAGTTCTTC
TRBJ2-2,once,TRBV15,TRBD1,CATSRAGGHNTGELFF,TGTGCCACCAGCAGGGCAGGGGGCCACAACACCGGGGAGCTGTTTTTT
TRBJ1-2,few,TRBV20-1,NA,CSASPPGYYGYTF,TGCAGTGCTAGCCCTCCCGGGTACTATGGCTACACCTTC
TRBJ2-3,NA,TRBV5-1,TRBD2,CASSFGTSGVSTDTQYF,TGCGCCAGCAGTTTTGGGACTAGCGGGGTTAGTACAGATACGCAGTATTTT
TRBJ1-3,few,TRBV2,NA,CASSEIRSGNTIYF,TGTGCCAGCAGTGAAATCAGGTCTGGAAACACCATATATTTT
TRBJ1-5,many,TRBV12-3/TRBV12-4,TRBD1,CASSTPGQGPGDNQPQHF,TGTGCCAGCAGTACCCCGGGACAGGGGCCAGGAGATAATCAGCCCCAGCATTTT
TRBJ1-6,many,TRBV5-8,NA,CASSWQGSSDSPLHF,TGTGCCAGCAGTTGGCAGGGGAGTTCGGATTCACCCCTCCACTTT
TRBJ1-6,many,TRBV30,TRBD1,CAWRGDSFVSPLHF,TGTGCCTGGAGGGGGGACAGTTTCGTTTCACCCCTCCACTTT
TRBJ2-5,many,TRBV6-1,NA,CASSVGGFRQETQYF,TGTGCCAGCAGTGTTGGGGGTTTTAGGCAAGAGACCCAGTACTTC
TRBJ1-5,many,TRBV6-5,NA,CASSYSGSQPQHF,TGTGCCAGCAGTTATTCAGGGTCTCAGCCCCAGCATTTT
TRBJ2-7,few,TRBV19,NA,CASSPSPTYEQYF,TGTGCCAGTAGTCCCTCCCCGACCTACGAGCAGTACTTC
TRBJ1-6,few,TRBV20-1,NA,CSARDDRLGRNSPLHF,TGCAGTGCTAGAGACGACAGATTAGGCAGAAATTCACCCCTCCACTTT
TRBJ1-6,NA,TRBV10-1,NA,CASSEQGIGSPLHF,TGCGCCAGCAGTGAACAGGGAATCGGTTCACCCCTCCACTTT
TRBJ2-5,few,TRBV5-1,NA,CASSQGGRQETQYF,TGCGCCAGCAGTCAGGGGGGGCGCCAAGAGACCCAGTACTTC
TRBJ1-5,NA,TRBV6-2/TRBV6-3,NA,CASRSPGHQPQHF,TGTGCCAGCAGGTCTCCAGGGCATCAGCCCCAGCATTTT
TRBJ2-3,NA,TRBV13,TRBD2,CASSSRLAGAYKSDTQYF,TGTGCCAGCAGCTCCCGACTAGCGGGGGCTTATAAATCAGATACGCAGTATTTT
TRBJ2-7,many,TRBV2,NA,CASASLYEQYF,TGTGCCAGCGCTAGCCTCTACGAGCAGTACTTC
TRBJ1-2,many,TRBV30,NA,CAWSRFRGLRYTF,TGTGCCTGGAGCAGGTTCAGGGGCCTCCGCTACACCTTC
TRBJ2-3,few,TRBV3-1,TRBD2,CASSQGYGGSTDTQYF,TGTGCCAGCAGCCAAGGGTACGGGGGGAGCACAGATACGCAGTATTTT
TRBJ2-2,few,TRBV6-2/TRBV6-3,TRBD1,CASSLRDRVTGELFF,TGTGCCAGCAGTCTCCGGGACAGGGTAACCGGGGAGCTGTTTTTT
TRBJ1-1,many,TRBV11-2,NA,CASSFSPGTFGGNTEAFF,TGTGCCAGCAGCTTTAGTCCAGGGACGTTCGGAGGGAACACTGAAGCTTTCTTT
TRBJ2-7,many,TRBV30,TRBD1,CAWSGGQGTVSYEQYF,TGTGCCTGGAGTGGGGGACAGGGGACGGTCTCCTACGAGCAGTACTTC
TRBJ2-3,many,TRBV5-1,NA,CASSLAGHFTDTQYF,TGCGCCAGCAGCTTGGCCGGACACTTCACAGATACGCAGTATTTT
TRBJ1-6,NA,TRBV4-3,NA,CASSPRTVDSPLHF,TGCGCCAGCAGCCCCCGGACAGTGGATTCACCCCTCCACTTT
TRBJ2-5,many,TRBV11-3,TRBD1,CASSAGQAGSETQYF,TGTGCCAGCAGCGCGGGACAGGCAGGATCAGAGACCCAGTACTTC
TRBJ1-4,many,TRBV6-1,TRBD1,CASSVQGAGEKLFF,TGTGCCAGCAGTGTACAGGGGGCCGGTGAAAAACTGTTTTTT
TRBJ2-7,many,TRBV20-1,TRBD1,CSARVGGDSYEQYF,TGCAGTGCTAGAGTAGGGGGCGATTCCTACGAGCAGTACTTC
TRBJ2-3,few,TRBV7-6,NA,CASSLAGGLYTQYF,TGTGCCAGCAGCTTAGCGGGGGGACTTTATACGCAGTATTTT
TRBJ2-5,NA,TRBV2,NA,CASSLGTFRESDQETQYF,TGTGCCAGCAGCCTCGGGACATTCCGAGAGAGCGACCAAGAGACCCAGTACTTC
TRBJ2-1,many,TRBV7-3,NA,CASSSGGGMDNEQFF,TGTGCCAGCAGCTCAGGTGGAGGGATGGACAATGAGCAGTTCTTC
TRBJ2-3,NA,TRBV24-1,NA,CATSEAGYSTDTQYF,TGTGCCACCAGTGAAGCCGGCTATAGCACAGATACGCAGTATTTT
TRBJ2-7,few,TRBV6-5,NA,CASSYSSFDRLQYF,TGTGCCAGCAGTTACTCCTCTTTTGACAGGCTGCAGTACTTC